This TCR beta chain was captured by sequencing in a study of blood T cell repertoires in COVID-19. In the study overall: Samples representing acute and convalescent COVID-19 were sourced from the United States, Italy and Spain.

This clone was seen a few times. The authors' processing: Quantification of nucleated cells was approximated via reference gene primer amplification. The data were produced by immunoSEQ multiplex PCR, yet TCRdb's version contains in-frame clones alone and is incomplete. The V and J calls and clone size were taken over from that table, and D and trimming were inferred from the DNA. The table records about 200,000 clones, around 82% of them present only once. Germline assignment: CDR1 LGHDT and CDR2 YNNKEL (reference sequence). The CDR3 length is 15 residues. V shed 3 bases, J shed 1 base, and the junction held 5 bases outside the gene matches.

This chain uses TRBV3-1 (or the pseudogene TRBV3-2) with TRBJ1-1, with 7 bases fitting TRBD1. Sequencing used PBMCs or T cells enriched from blood (not recorded which). The clonotype comes from a woman aged 45 to 65 who had been exposed to COVID-19. The CDR3: CASSQPGTENTEAFF. CDR3 coding DNA: TGTGCCAGCAGCCAGCCCGGGACAGAGAACACTGAAGCTTTCTTT.